Below, 22 T cell receptor beta chains from the same sample are listed, as sequenced in a study of blood T cell repertoires in COVID-19. Repertoires were generated with immunoSEQ multiplex PCR, while TCRdb's copy carries only in-frame clones and drops some. The sample lists 130,000 to 150,000 clones; around 78% were seen once. Material for sequencing was peripheral blood. These receptors were collected from a woman aged 55-70 years with acute or convalescent COVID-19.

V usage is TRBV3-1 (or the pseudogene TRBV3-2) and J usage is TRBJ2-3; 7 bases are a match to TRBD2. Trimming at V came to 3 bases and at J to 1 base, leaving 13 bases not matched to a gene. Germline V gene lookup returns CDR1 LGHDT and CDR2 YNNKEL (reference sequence). The CDR3 spans 18 residues. CDR3 amino acids: CASSHTHGGRVGTDTQYF. The CDR3 region has the DNA TGTGCCAGCAGCCACACCCACGGGGGGAGAGTTGGCACAGATACGCAGTATTTT.

The genes are TRBV5-8 and TRBJ2-5, with TRBD2 matching 7 bases. CDR3 length equals 15 residues. Germline values: CDR1 SGHTS, CDR2 YDEGEE. With V trimmed by 4 bases and J by 2 bases, 8 bases remained unmatched. CDR3 sequence (DNA): TGTGCCAGCAGCCATGGACTAGATCGTCAAGAGACCCAGTACTTC. Residues: CASSHGLDRQETQYF.

The chain employs TRBV28 and TRBJ1-2; D gene ambiguous. Germline CDR1 and CDR2: MDHEN and SYDVKM. This CDR3 spans 13 amino acids. V was pared by 2 bases and J by 8 bases, with 12 bases between. Here the CDR3 DNA reads TGTGCCAGCAGTTTACGCCCCTCGGTGGGCTACACCTTC. Translation gives CASSLRPSVGYTF.

The V call is TRBV6-6, the J call TRBJ1-1, with 10 bases identical to TRBD1. The CDR3 sequence is 15 residues long. V dropped 2 bases and J dropped 4; count of bases not matched to a gene: 4. Germline CDR1 reads MNHNY; CDR2 reads SVGAGI (reference sequence). CDR3 sequence: CASSYLRTGGTEAFF. The CDR3 DNA sequence: TGTGCCAGCAGTTACCTCCGGACAGGGGGCACTGAAGCTTTCTTT.

V usage is TRBV27 and J usage is TRBJ2-2, with 16 bases fitting TRBD2. V shed 2 bases, J shed 4 bases, and the junction held 7 bases outside the gene matches. Germline CDR1 is MNHEY and CDR2 is SMNVEV (reference sequence). The length of the CDR3 is 19 residues. CDR3 amino acids: CASSLRGTSGRAVTGELFF. CDR3 DNA: TGTGCCAGCAGTTTACGCGGGACTAGCGGGAGGGCAGTCACCGGGGAGCTGTTTTTT.

The V and J genes are TRBV18 and TRBJ1-4, with TRBD1 identical over 7 bases. This CDR3 is 15 amino acids long. Unmatched junction bases numbered 2, after V lost 1 base and J lost 3 bases. CDR1 and CDR2 from the germline V gene are KGHSH and LQKENI. CDR3 sequence reads: CASSPHGTANEKLFF. The DNA of the CDR3 is TGTGCCAGCTCACCACACGGGACAGCTAATGAAAAACTGTTTTTT.

V gene TRBV18 combines with J gene TRBJ1-2; 7 bases agree with TRBD1. The V gene's germline CDR1 is KGHSH and CDR2 LQKENI. The CDR3 totals 14 residues. V shed 3 bases, J shed 2 bases, and the junction held 3 bases outside the gene matches. The CDR3 nucleotides read TGTGCCAGCTCACCCTGGGGACAGAACTATGGCTACACCTTC. Translating it yields CASSPWGQNYGYTF.

The table lists this clone with a count of one. V gene TRBV18 combines with J gene TRBJ2-3; possible D gene TRBD2, 5 bases. Germline lookup yields CDR1 KGHSH and CDR2 LQKENI. Trimming cost V 1 base and J 0 bases, with 8 bases left between them. This CDR3 is built from 15 residues. The CDR3 region has the DNA TGTGCCAGCTCACCACTGGGAGATAGCACAGATACGCAGTATTTT. Its translation is CASSPLGDSTDTQYF.

This clone turned up a few times. The chain links TRBV7-9 to TRBJ2-3; unclear D gene. The CDR3 has 12 residues. The V end was cut by 1 base, the J end by 5 bases, with 4 bases between. Looked up from germline, CDR1 is SEHNR and CDR2 is FQNEAQ (reference sequence). In DNA, the CDR3 is TGTGCCAGCAGCTTAGATAGAGATACGCAGTATTTT. This codes for CASSLDRDTQYF. Looking up the rest from reference TRBV7-9 and TRBJ2-3 gives the full variable domain: DTGVSQNPRHKITKRGQNVTFRCDPISEHNRLYWYRQTLGQGPEFLTYFQNEAQLEKSRLLSDRFSAERPKGSFSTLEIQRTEQGDSAMYLCASSLDRDTQYFGPGTRLTVL.

The chain joins TRBV3-1 (or the pseudogene TRBV3-2) to TRBJ2-5; possible D gene TRBD1, 6 bases. There are 14 residues in the CDR3. Deletions cut 0 bases from V and 4 bases from J, with 9 bases between. Germline CDR1 reads LGHDT; CDR2 reads YNNKEL (reference sequence). CDR3 in DNA: TGTGCCAGCAGCCAAGAACAGGGAAGAGAGACCCAGTACTTC. Its protein product is CASSQEQGRETQYF.

This clone was seen only a few times. J is TRBJ2-2 and V is TRBV5-1, with D tentatively TRBD2 (6 bases). CDR1 is SGHRS and CDR2 is YFSETQ in the germline V gene. The CDR3 covers 14 residues. Trimming stripped 4 bases from V and 1 base from J, with 8 bases between. CDR3 in amino acids: CASSNSGNTGELFF. The CDR3 region has the DNA TGCGCCAGCAGCAATAGCGGGAACACCGGGGAGCTGTTTTTT.

This chain connects TRBV28 to TRBJ1-6, with D maybe TRBD1 (6 bases). The CDR3 is 13 residues long. V lost 10 bases to trimming and J lost 18 bases, with 25 bases between them. Looked up from germline, CDR1 is MDHEN and CDR2 is SYDVKM. The CDR3 DNA is TGTGCCACCTCTACCCTACCAGGGGCAGTGGACCACTTT. Translating gives CATSTLPGAVDHF.

The CDR3 bases are TGTGCCAGCAGCCCACTGGGGGGAGGAGTTAATGAGCAGTTCTTC. Its translation is CASSPLGGGVNEQFF. The chain couples TRBV28 to TRBJ2-1; TRBD2 is a possible D gene (6 bases). V lost 6 bases and J 7 bases, leaving 19 bases between the germline ends. The CDR3 has 15 amino acids. Germline CDR1 MDHEN, CDR2 SYDVKM.

The gene calls are TRBV27 and TRBJ2-1, with 7 positions matching TRBD1. With 6 bases clipped from V and 1 base from J, the junction kept 6 bases outside the gene matches. Germline assignment: CDR1 MNHEY and CDR2 SMNVEV (reference sequence). This CDR3 comprises 15 residues. This CDR3 reads CASRIYRGSYNEQFF. The CDR3 bases are TGTGCCAGCAGGATCTACAGGGGTTCCTACAATGAGCAGTTCTTC.

This rearrangement joins TRBV7-9 to TRBJ1-4; a possible D gene is TRBD1 (5 bases). The CDR3 sequence is 15 residues long. V gave up 8 bases and J gave up 0 bases, with 13 bases separating them. Germline values: CDR1 SEHNR, CDR2 FQNEAQ (reference sequence). The CDR3: CASGSPGATNEKLFF. CDR3 in DNA: TGTGCCAGCGGTAGTCCGGGGGCAACTAATGAAAAACTGTTTTTT.

This clone is a singleton in its sample. The rearrangement uses TRBV10-3 and TRBJ1-6; possibly TRBD1 for D (5 bases). Trimming took 3 bases from V and 5 from J, leaving 8 bases between them. The CDR3 has 14 amino acids. CDR1 and CDR2 from the germline V gene are ENHRY and SYGVKD. CDR3 loop: CAISDRQNNSPLHF. The CDR3, as DNA: TGTGCCATCAGTGATAGACAGAATAATTCACCCCTCCACTTT.

This chain uses TRBV10-1 with TRBJ1-4, with a tentative D call TRBD1 (5 bases). V lost 3 bases to trimming and J lost 3 bases, with 11 bases between them. Germline V gives CDR1 WNHNN, CDR2 SYGVQD (reference sequence). The CDR3 extends over 15 amino acids. The CDR3 sequence is CASSEDSSPNEKLFF. The CDR3 nucleotides read TGCGCCAGCAGTGAAGACAGTTCTCCTAATGAAAAACTGTTTTTT.

The rearrangement joins TRBV5-1 to TRBJ2-5; TRBD1 might be the D (6 bases). CDR1 and CDR2 (germline): SGHRS, YFSETQ. With 3 bases removed from V and 1 base from J, the gap between germline ends came to 10 bases. The CDR3 spans 14 residues. The CDR3 DNA follows: TGCGCCAGCAGCTCGGGCAGGGGCCAAGAGACCCAGTACTTC. Its translation is CASSSGRGQETQYF.

The chain combines TRBV19 with TRBJ1-1; D call uncertain. Trimming left V 2 bases short and J 11 bases short, with 12 bases between. Germline V gene lookup returns CDR1 LNHDA and CDR2 SQIVND (reference sequence). The CDR3 has 12 residues. The CDR3 here is CASSIRRGGAFF. As DNA, the CDR3 is TGTGCCAGTAGTATACGTCGGGGTGGCGCTTTCTTT.

The chain joins TRBV27 to TRBJ1-1; D not certain. Germline CDR1 and CDR2: MNHEY and SMNVEV (reference sequence). Deletions cut 1 base from V and 5 bases from J, with 8 bases between. The CDR3 extends over 13 amino acids. CDR3 in amino acids: CASSLLRVTEAFF. The CDR3 DNA follows: TGTGCCAGCAGTTTATTAAGAGTTACTGAAGCTTTCTTT.

Of note for this clone: Different DNA sequences within this sample yield the same CDR3. V and J are TRBV15 and TRBJ2-7; D not resolved. The V gene lost 0 bases and the J gene lost 4 bases, with 7 bases spanning the gap. Germline V gene sequence: CDR1 LNHNV, CDR2 YYDKDF (reference sequence). The CDR3 has 13 residues. This CDR3 is CATSRDLAYEQYF. In DNA form, the CDR3 reads TGTGCCACCAGCAGAGATCTTGCGTACGAGCAGTACTTC.

This chain connects TRBV5-4 to TRBJ1-2; TRBD1 might be the D (5 bases). Trimming left V 1 base short and J 3 bases short, with 10 bases between. The CDR3 contains 14 residues. CDR1 is SGHNT and CDR2 is YYREEE in the germline V gene (reference sequence). The CDR3 region is CASSLQGEDYGYTF. CDR3 nucleotides: TGTGCCAGCAGCTTGCAGGGTGAAGACTATGGCTACACCTTC.